The next 27 T cell receptor beta chains were all read from a single sample in a study of follicular helper T cells after annual influenza vaccination. TCRdb keeps only in-frame clones here, not all; method: immunoSEQ multiplex PCR. The sample holds over 10,000 clones, about 80% seen once. Time point noted: 2015-2016 season, pre-vaccination. The sequenced sample was CXCR5+ CD38- circulating T follicular helper cells from blood, obtained on the day of influenza vaccination. Subset in this sample: circulating Tfh, non-naive CD4+CXCR5+PD-1+ (ICOS+CD38+ or ICOS-CD38-). The receptors stem from an adult who received the influenza vaccine.

This clone was picked up one time. The chain employs TRBV5-1 and TRBJ2-5, with D uncertain. V lost 1 base, J lost 0 bases, and 13 bases lay in between. The CDR3 totals 16 residues. Germline CDR1 reads SGHRS; CDR2 reads YFSETQ. The chain's CDR3 is CASSLFPGGYQETQYF. The CDR3 DNA follows: TGCGCCAGCAGCTTGTTTCCAGGCGGCTACCAAGAGACCCAGTACTTC.

This chain joins TRBV11-2 and TRBJ1-6; 9 bases map to TRBD1. V trimming: 3 bases; J trimming: 6 bases; junction bases outside the gene matches: 9. Germline-derived CDR1 and CDR2 are SGHAT and FQNNGV. The CDR3 sequence is 17 residues long. CDR3 DNA sequence: TGTGCCAGCAGCTTGACATCAGGACAGGGGAGTAATTCACCCCTCCACTTT. Its protein is CASSLTSGQGSNSPLHF.

This clone was counted only a few times. The rearrangement links TRBV28 to TRBJ2-3, with a tentative D call TRBD2 (5 bases). The CDR3 is made up of 13 amino acids. V was pared by 6 bases and J by 2 bases, with 9 bases between. CDR1 is MDHEN, CDR2 SYDVKM, per germline. The CDR3 DNA is TGTGCCAGCAGACTAGGCCTCACAGATACGCAGTATTTT. Protein: CASRLGLTDTQYF.

V usage is TRBV30 and J usage is TRBJ1-3, with D perhaps matching TRBD1 (5 bases). CDR1 is GTSNPN and CDR2 is SVGIG in the germline V gene (reference sequence). V was clipped by 4 bases and J by 8 bases, with 24 bases between them. This CDR3 contains 16 residues. The CDR3 here is CAWTLSISRESDTIYF. The CDR3 DNA sequence: TGTGCCTGGACCCTTTCGATATCCAGGGAGTCGGACACCATATATTTT.

This chain uses TRBV19 with TRBJ1-5; 7 nucleotides align to TRBD1. Germline CDR1 is LNHDA and CDR2 is SQIVND (reference sequence). V lost 4 bases, J lost 4 bases, and 16 bases stayed unmatched. The CDR3 has 18 amino acids. DNA of the CDR3: TGTGCCAGTAGTAGACTTCACGACGCCGGGACAGAGAATCAGCCCCAGCATTTT. Translating gives CASSRLHDAGTENQPQHF.

The V call is TRBV7-2, the J call TRBJ2-7; 10 nucleotides line up with TRBD1. V trimming: 5 bases; J trimming: 7 bases; junction bases outside the gene matches: 8. The CDR3 consists of 14 residues. The germline V gene encodes CDR1 SGHTA and CDR2 FQGNSA. The CDR3 nucleotides are TGTGCCAGCAGCCAAGGACAGGGGGGTCGTGAGCAGTACTTC. Protein product: CASSQGQGGREQYF.

The chain carries TRBV29-1 and TRBJ2-5, with D perhaps TRBD2 (5 bases). CDR3 length: 12 residues. Germline V lookup: CDR1 SQVTM, CDR2 ANQGSEA. The V and J ends lost 5 bases and 5 bases respectively, with 12 bases between them. CDR3 amino acids: CSVSVARETQYF. For the CDR3, the DNA is TGCAGCGTTTCGGTAGCGAGGGAGACCCAGTACTTC.

The rearrangement joins TRBV6-1 to TRBJ1-3; D unresolved. Germline CDR1 and CDR2: MNHNS and SASEGT. Trimming cost V 7 bases and J 0 bases, with 4 bases left between them. There are 12 residues in the CDR3. The CDR3, as DNA: TGTGCCAGCATCTTCTCTGGAAACACCATATATTTT. Protein sequence: CASIFSGNTIYF.

The V and J genes are TRBV2 and TRBJ2-1, with a possible D match to TRBD2 (6 bases). Germline V lookup: CDR1 SNHLY, CDR2 FYNNEI. CDR3 size: 17 residues. Trimming cost V 3 bases and J 5 bases, with 20 bases left between them. This CDR3 reads CASSDLRTALADNEQFF. The DNA for the CDR3 is TGTGCCAGCAGTGATCTTAGAACAGCACTAGCCGACAATGAGCAGTTCTTC.

The chain is built from TRBV10-1 and TRBJ2-2; tentative D call: TRBD1 (6 bases). Trimming removed 2 bases from V and 4 bases from J, with 11 bases in between. The CDR3 loop spans 15 amino acids. CDR1 and CDR2 (germline): WNHNN, SYGVQD (reference sequence). The CDR3 spells CASSEKGVGTGELFF. The DNA of the CDR3 is TGCGCCAGCAGTGAGAAGGGGGTCGGCACCGGGGAGCTGTTTTTT.

In this sample, this clone turned up a few times. The chain joins TRBV2 to TRBJ2-7; possibly TRBD1 for D (5 bases). V was shortened by 6 bases and J by 2 bases, with 8 bases between the two germline ends. The CDR3 contains 12 residues. The V gene's germline CDR1 is SNHLY and CDR2 FYNNEI. CDR3 protein: CASSATAYEQYF. CDR3 DNA sequence: TGTGCCAGCAGCGCGACAGCCTACGAGCAGTACTTC.

The V and J genes are TRBV7-2 and TRBJ1-2, with D perhaps TRBD1 (5 bases). CDR1 SGHTA and CDR2 FQGNSA come from the germline V gene. The CDR3 runs to 16 residues. The germline V and J ends were trimmed by 5 bases and 0 bases, with 16 bases remaining between them. This chain's CDR3 is CASSPGTSRPNYGYTF. The CDR3 DNA sequence: TGTGCCAGCAGCCCTGGGACCTCAAGGCCTAACTATGGCTACACCTTC.

This clone was picked up one time. V is TRBV6-6 and J is TRBJ1-2; TRBD1 matches 8 bases. CDR3 length equals 15 residues. The junction had 8 bases not matched to a gene; V was cut back by 0 bases and J by 8 bases. Looked up from germline, CDR1 is MNHNY and CDR2 is SVGAGI (reference sequence). This CDR3 is CASSYSGQGAGGYTF. DNA of the CDR3: TGTGCCAGCAGTTACTCGGGCCAGGGGGCAGGAGGCTACACCTTC.

V usage is TRBV6-5 and J usage is TRBJ2-5; D might be TRBD2 (7 bases). Germline CDR1 reads MNHEY; CDR2 reads SVGAGI. Trimming left V 5 bases short and J 1 base short, with 14 bases between. The CDR3 length is 15 residues. The CDR3: CASSKVGGLQETQYF. The CDR3 DNA is TGTGCCAGCAGTAAGGTCGGGGGGCTCCAAGAGACCCAGTACTTC.

The V call is TRBV6-1, the J call TRBJ2-5; 10 nucleotides agree with TRBD2. Per the germline V gene, CDR1 is MNHNS and CDR2 is SASEGT. This CDR3 has 13 residues. V lost 6 bases, J lost 4 bases, and 2 bases stayed unmatched. In nucleotides, the CDR3 is TGTGCCAGCAGAGCGGGGGGGCCAGAGACCCAGTACTTC. Translating it yields CASRAGGPETQYF.

This clone was observed a single time. The rearrangement uses TRBV5-1 and TRBJ2-6; unclear D gene. The CDR3 covers 16 residues. V was shortened by 5 bases and J by 1 base, with 13 bases between the two germline ends. Germline lookup yields CDR1 SGHRS and CDR2 YFSETQ. CDR3 coding DNA: TGCGCCAGCAGGAGGCAAACCGGATCTGGGGCCAACGTCCTGACTTTC. It encodes CASRRQTGSGANVLTF.

J is TRBJ2-5 and V is TRBV7-2, with 8 bases fitting TRBD2. The germline V gene encodes CDR1 SGHTA and CDR2 FQGNSA. The CDR3 runs to 13 residues. V trimming: 3 bases; J trimming: 7 bases; junction bases outside the gene matches: 4. The CDR3 here is CASSFGGAPTQYF. The CDR3 DNA is TGTGCCAGCAGCTTCGGGGGGGCCCCGACCCAGTACTTC.

The chain couples TRBV15 to TRBJ2-6; the D is unclear. Germline values: CDR1 LNHNV, CDR2 YYDKDF (reference sequence). V was cut by 5 bases and J by 1 base, with 6 bases left in between. This CDR3 spans 14 amino acids. CDR3: CATSSPSGANVLTF. The CDR3, as DNA: TGTGCCACCAGCTCGCCATCTGGGGCCAACGTCCTGACTTTC.

This chain uses TRBV5-4 with TRBJ2-5; the match to TRBD2 covers 11 bases. From germline, CDR1 is SGHNT and CDR2 YYREEE (reference sequence). This CDR3 spans 17 amino acids. V gave up 0 bases and J gave up 4 bases; unmatched junction bases: 8. As DNA, the CDR3 is TGTGCCAGCAGCTTGGCGATAGCGGGGGGGCGTGGAGAGACCCAGTACTTC. Its translation is CASSLAIAGGRGETQYF.

This chain links TRBV19 with TRBJ1-6, with 7 bases that match TRBD1. Germline-derived CDR1 and CDR2 are LNHDA and SQIVND (reference sequence). Trimming cost V 8 bases and J 4 bases; bases outside gene matches: 2. The CDR3 has 13 amino acids. In DNA form, the CDR3 reads TGTGCCAGTGGCAGGGGGTATAATTCACCCCTCCACTTT. Translation: CASGRGYNSPLHF.

This clone has only a few counts. CDR3 DNA sequence: TGTGCCAGCAGCCCCCTGTTATGGCCGCCCGCGCCTGAAGCTTTCTTT. Protein product: CASSPLLWPPAPEAFF. The rearrangement links TRBV7-8 to TRBJ1-1; D not certain. The germline V gene encodes CDR1 SGHVS and CDR2 FQNEAQ. CDR3 length: 16 amino acids. Trimming removed 5 bases at V and 6 bases at J, with 22 bases between.

A single count supports this clone. The chain links TRBV7-2 to TRBJ1-2, with D tentatively TRBD1 (5 bases). CDR3 length equals 14 residues. Germline V gives CDR1 SGHTA, CDR2 FQGNSA. V dropped 8 bases and J dropped 0 bases, with 13 bases sitting between them. The CDR3 DNA reads TGTGCCAGCTCAAGGGACGTAGCTAACTATGGCTACACCTTC. Its translation: CASSRDVANYGYTF. The whole variable domain, filled in from reference TRBV7-2 and TRBJ1-2, reads GAGVSQSPSNKVTEKGKDVELRCDPISGHTALYWYRQSLGQGLEFLIYFQGNSAPDKSGLPSDRFSAERTGGSVSTLTIQRTQQEDSAVYLCASSRDVANYGYTFGSGTRLTVV.

The chain carries TRBV18 and TRBJ1-1; D call uncertain. This CDR3 has 17 residues. The V gene lost 2 bases and the J gene lost 0 bases, with 16 bases spanning the gap. The V gene's germline CDR1 is KGHSH and CDR2 LQKENI. This CDR3 is CASSPSSPGRVNTEAFF. The CDR3, as DNA: TGTGCCAGCTCACCATCTTCCCCTGGTAGGGTGAACACTGAAGCTTTCTTT.

The rearrangement links TRBV5-1 to TRBJ2-7, with D perhaps matching TRBD1 or TRBD2 (6 bases each). This CDR3 contains 15 residues. Trimming shortened V by 0 bases and J by 3 bases, and 13 bases separated the two germline ends. The germline gives CDR1 SGHRS, CDR2 YFSETQ. CDR3 nucleotides: TGCGCCAGCAGCTTGGCCCCGGGGGCGTACTACGAGCAGTACTTC. This codes for CASSLAPGAYYEQYF.

The rearrangement joins TRBV28 to TRBJ2-7; D remains ambiguous. This CDR3 spans 16 amino acids. From germline, CDR1 is MDHEN and CDR2 SYDVKM. The V end was cut by 1 base, the J end by 3 bases, with 16 bases between. CDR3 coding DNA: TGTGCCAGCAGTTTATCGGTCTCCCGGACCCTCTACGAGCAGTACTTC. Translation gives CASSLSVSRTLYEQYF.

The genes are TRBV5-6 and TRBJ2-2; tentative D call: TRBD1 (5 bases). The CDR3 consists of 15 residues. From germline, CDR1 is SGHDT and CDR2 YYEEEE. The V gene lost 1 base and the J gene lost 2 bases, with 9 bases spanning the gap. The DNA of the CDR3 is TGTGCCAGCAGCTTGATAGGGGCTAACACCGGGGAGCTGTTTTTT. It codes for CASSLIGANTGELFF.

The chain has TRBV30 and TRBJ2-5; the match to TRBD2 covers 10 bases. The trim removed 4 bases at V and 4 bases at J, leaving 0 bases unmatched. CDR1 is GTSNPN and CDR2 is SVGIG in the germline V gene (reference sequence). The CDR3 length is 12 residues. The CDR3 loop is CAWKRGGETQYF. For the CDR3, the DNA is TGTGCCTGGAAGCGGGGGGGAGAGACCCAGTACTTC.